Listed below are T cell receptor beta chains from one sample, sequenced in a study of molecular identifiers for immune sequencing clone quantification. TCRdb processed the PCR reads anew with MiXCR; each CDR3 protein has one entry. The sample has approximately 670,000 distinct CDR3 sequences; just under 20% are singletons. Input material: naive CD8+ T cells from blood, with Jurkat cell RNA spiked in. The receptors stem from a human donor in good health. Some libraries in this study had Jurkat cell RNA spiked in. Both conserved end residues are part of each CDR3. D genes are given only for firm matches. The size entry is marked missing in some rows and otherwise reads once, few, many or a size class.

>TRBJ2-1|TRBV19|-|few
TGTGCCAGTAGTGGTTCGGAGGCACTCTACAATGAGCAGTTCTTC
CASSGSEALYNEQFF
>TRBJ1-5|TRBV28|-|few
TGTGCCAGCAGTTCCGACTCGGAGGGCAATCAGCCCCAGCATTTT
CASSSDSEGNQPQHF
>TRBJ2-5|TRBV30|-|few
TGTGCCTGGAGTGTGGAGTTATTAGAGGAGACCCAGTACTTC
CAWSVELLEETQYF
>TRBJ2-3|TRBV6-4|-|many
TGTGCCAGCAGCGCCAGAAGCACAGATACGCAGTATTTT
CASSARSTDTQYF
>TRBJ1-4|TRBV20-1|-|many
TGCAGTGCTAGAGATGTTCGGACGGATAATGAAAAACTGTTTTTT
CSARDVRTDNEKLFF
>TRBJ2-1|TRBV27|-|few
TGTGCCAGCAGTTTACAGGGGCCTGGCTCCTACAATGAGCAGTTCTTC
CASSLQGPGSYNEQFF
>TRBJ2-7|TRBV19|TRBD1|few
TGTGCCAGTAGAGGGACAGGGGGTCCCTACGAGCAGTACTTC
CASRGTGGPYEQYF
>TRBJ1-2|TRBV28|-|many
TGTGCCAGCAGTTTACTATTTGGGTATGGCTACACCTTC
CASSLLFGYGYTF
>TRBJ2-5|TRBV20-1|TRBD2|many
TGCAGTGCTAGGGCTAGCGGGGCCCAGTACTTC
CSARASGAQYF
>TRBJ2-3|TRBV3-1|TRBD1|-
TGTGCCAGCAGCGGGGTCTCACAGGGGGTAGATACGCAGTATTTT
CASSGVSQGVDTQYF
>TRBJ2-1|TRBV10-2|-|-
TGCGCCAGCAGTGAGAAGGACGGGGGATTGTTCTTC
CASSEKDGGLFF
>TRBJ2-1|TRBV13|-|-
TGTGCCAGCAGCCCACCCCCTAGATCCTACAATGAGCAGTTCTTC
CASSPPPRSYNEQFF
>TRBJ2-5|TRBV4-2|-|-
TGTGCCAGCAGCCAAGAGGCCACCGCAAGGGGGACCCAGTACTTC
CASSQEATARGTQYF
>TRBJ2-3|TRBV6-2/TRBV6-3|-|many
TGTGCCAGCAGTTCACTAAGCCTCCTAGCGCAAACAGATACGCAGTATTTT
CASSSLSLLAQTDTQYF
>TRBJ2-7|TRBV6-5|TRBD1|many
TGTGCCAGCAGTTCCCTTACGACAGGGATTTTCTACGAGCAGTACTTC
CASSSLTTGIFYEQYF
>TRBJ1-2|TRBV4-3|TRBD1|many
TGCGCCAGCAGCCAAGATCGGGGGACAGAAGGCTACACCTTC
CASSQDRGTEGYTF
>TRBJ1-1|TRBV29-1|TRBD1|many
TGCAGCGTGGGACAGGAGAACACTGAAGCTTTCTTT
CSVGQENTEAFF
>TRBJ2-3|TRBV4-1|TRBD2|many
TGCGCCAGCAGACAGACTAGCGGGCTCACAGATACGCAGTATTTT
CASRQTSGLTDTQYF
>TRBJ2-5|TRBV24-1|TRBD1|many
TGTGCCACCAGTGAACGGACAGGCCCTAATACCCAGTACTTC
CATSERTGPNTQYF
>TRBJ2-7|TRBV20-1|-|many
TGCAGTGCTAGCGGGGTAGCGGTAGGGGAGCAGTACTTC
CSASGVAVGEQYF
>TRBJ1-5|TRBV11-2|-|many
TGTGCCAGCAGCTTAGATGCTAATCAGCCCCAGCATTTT
CASSLDANQPQHF
>TRBJ1-1|TRBV9|-|-
TGTGCCAGCAGCGTAGGATCAGGGGTAGGGGCTGAAGCTTTCTTT
CASSVGSGVGAEAFF
>TRBJ2-1|TRBV20-1|-|many
TGCAGTGCTACGGACTCTTTGAAGGGTGAGCAGTTCTTC
CSATDSLKGEQFF
>TRBJ1-5|TRBV6-5|-|many
TGTGCCAGCAGTCGAACGAGCAATCAGCCCCAGCATTTT
CASSRTSNQPQHF
>TRBJ2-7|TRBV4-1|-|many
TGCGCCAGCAGCCAAGGGGACATATCCTACGAGCAGTACTTC
CASSQGDISYEQYF
>TRBJ2-1|TRBV7-9|-|-
TGTGCCAGCAGCTTAGACGGAAGCTCCTACAATGAGCAGTCCTTC
CASSLDGSSYNEQSF
>TRBJ2-3|TRBV5-6|-|few
TGTGCCAGCAGCTTTTGGCTCCAACCAATCACAGATACGCAGTATTTT
CASSFWLQPITDTQYF